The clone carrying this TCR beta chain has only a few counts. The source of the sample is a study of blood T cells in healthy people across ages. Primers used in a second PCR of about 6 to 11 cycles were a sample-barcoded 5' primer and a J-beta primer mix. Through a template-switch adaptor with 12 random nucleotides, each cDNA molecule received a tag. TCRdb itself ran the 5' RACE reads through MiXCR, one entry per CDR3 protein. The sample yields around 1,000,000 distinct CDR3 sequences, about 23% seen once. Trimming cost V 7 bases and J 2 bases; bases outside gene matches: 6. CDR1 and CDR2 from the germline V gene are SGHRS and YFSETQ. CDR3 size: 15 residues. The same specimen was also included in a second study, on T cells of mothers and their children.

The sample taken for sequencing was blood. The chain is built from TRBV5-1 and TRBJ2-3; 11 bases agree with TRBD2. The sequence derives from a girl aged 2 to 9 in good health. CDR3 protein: CASSSGRSITDTQYF. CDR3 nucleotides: TGCGCCAGCTCTAGCGGGAGGTCTATCACAGATACGCAGTATTTT.